Shown below are 16 T cell receptor beta chains from a single sample sequenced in a study of shared clonotypes between healthy human individuals. Produced via immunoSEQ multiplex PCR; TCRdb's table is partial and in-frame only. The table records hundreds of thousands of clones, around 97% of them present only once. The sequenced sample was naive CD4+ T cells sorted from blood. As for subset: CD45RA+ positively selected. These receptors all stem from a woman aged 25 to 39 in good health.

The chain employs TRBV19 and TRBJ1-2, with no clear D. Trimming removed 9 bases at V and 5 bases at J, with 19 bases between. Germline loops: CDR1 LNHDA, CDR2 SQIVND (reference sequence). The CDR3 covers 14 residues. The CDR3 protein is CARLPLLGGYGYTF. CDR3 sequence (DNA): TGTGCCAGACTCCCTCTTTTGGGTGGGTATGGCTACACCTTC. The variable domain in full, completed from reference TRBV19 and TRBJ1-2, reads DGGITQSPKYLFRKEGQNVTLSCEQNLNHDAMYWYRQDPGQGLRLIYYSQIVNDFQKGDIAEGYSVSREKKESFPLTVTSAQKNPTAFYLCARLPLLGGYGYTFGSGTRLTVV.

The CDR3 DNA sequence: TGTGCCAGTAGTATTCAAGCGGGAGAGACCCAGTACTTC. It yields the protein CASSIQAGETQYF. The gene calls are TRBV19 and TRBJ2-5; maybe TRBD2 (6 bases). V lost 3 bases, J lost 4 bases, and 9 bases lay in between. Germline V gene lookup returns CDR1 LNHDA and CDR2 SQIVND (reference sequence). This CDR3 spans 13 amino acids.

This clone was seen just once. The CDR3 sequence: CASSHKYSAGKQPQHF. In DNA, the CDR3 is TGTGCCAGCAGTCACAAATACAGCGCGGGAAAACAGCCCCAGCATTTT. The chain joins TRBV28 to TRBJ1-5; D not certain. The CDR3 covers 16 residues. Trimming shortened V by 5 bases and J by 7 bases, and 21 bases separated the two germline ends. Looked up from germline, CDR1 is MDHEN and CDR2 is SYDVKM. The full variable domain, completed using reference TRBV28 and TRBJ1-5, is DVKVTQSSRYLVKRTGEKVFLECVQDMDHENMFWYRQDPGLGLRLIYFSYDVKMKEKGDIPEGYSVSREKKERFSLILESASTNQTSMYLCASSHKYSAGKQPQHFGDGTRLSIL.

The genes are TRBV27 and TRBJ1-4, with no clear D. Germline loops: CDR1 MNHEY, CDR2 SMNVEV (reference sequence). V lost 6 bases, J lost 0 bases, and 8 bases lay in between. This CDR3 is 14 amino acids long. The chain's CDR3 is CASRRTATNEKLFF. The CDR3 bases are TGTGCCAGCAGGCGGACGGCAACTAATGAAAAACTGTTTTTT.

This chain links TRBV29-1 with TRBJ2-3; D call uncertain. The length of the CDR3 is 12 residues. Germline V CDR1 and CDR2: SQVTM, ANQGSEA. V dropped 3 bases and J dropped 4 bases, with 8 bases sitting between them. CDR3 amino acids: CSVESLADTQYF. In nucleotides, the CDR3 is TGCAGCGTTGAGTCACTGGCAGATACGCAGTATTTT.

This chain links TRBV28 with TRBJ1-3; D ambiguous. Per the germline V gene, CDR1 is MDHEN and CDR2 is SYDVKM. The CDR3 is made up of 13 amino acids. Trimming stripped 7 bases from V and 4 bases from J, with 11 bases between. The CDR3 nucleotides are TGTGCCAGCATTCTTAGCGGAGGAAACACCATATATTTT. Encoded protein: CASILSGGNTIYF. The whole variable domain, filled in from reference TRBV28 and TRBJ1-3, reads DVKVTQSSRYLVKRTGEKVFLECVQDMDHENMFWYRQDPGLGLRLIYFSYDVKMKEKGDIPEGYSVSREKKERFSLILESASTNQTSMYLCASILSGGNTIYFGEGSWLTVV.

The chain couples TRBV30 to TRBJ1-1; TRBD1 is a possible D gene (5 bases). Trimming took 5 bases from V and 10 from J, leaving 11 bases between them. Germline assignment: CDR1 GTSNPN and CDR2 SVGIG (reference sequence). The CDR3 is 10 residues long. The CDR3 region has the DNA TGTGCCTGGGCCAGGGTGCGAGCTTTCTTT. It specifies CAWARVRAFF. The entire variable domain, with the rest obtained from reference TRBV30 and TRBJ1-1, is as follows: SQTIHQWPATLVQPVGSPLSLECTVEGTSNPNLYWYRQAAGRGLQLLFYSVGIGQISSEVPQNLSASRPQDRQFILSSKKLLLSDSGFYLCAWARVRAFFGQGTRLTVV.

The chain links TRBV2 to TRBJ1-4, with a possible D match to TRBD1 (5 bases). With 6 bases removed from V and 4 bases from J, the gap between germline ends came to 12 bases. CDR1 and CDR2 from the germline V gene are SNHLY and FYNNEI. This CDR3 contains 14 residues. The CDR3 spells CASRDDSYNEKLFF. CDR3 bases: TGTGCCAGCAGAGACGACAGTTATAATGAAAAACTGTTTTTT.

The count of this clone is one. V usage is TRBV2 and J usage is TRBJ2-1, with 8 bases aligning to TRBD1. Germline values: CDR1 SNHLY, CDR2 FYNNEI. V lost 6 bases to trimming and J lost 4 bases; unmatched junction nucleotides: 2. The CDR3 sequence is 13 residues long. The CDR3 is CASRDREYNEQFF. The CDR3 nucleotides are TGTGCCAGCAGGGACAGGGAATACAATGAGCAGTTCTTC.

The chain joins TRBV28 to TRBJ2-7; TRBD1 aligns across 8 bases. J was trimmed by 8 bases and V by 5 bases; bases with no gene match: 11. Looked up from germline, CDR1 is MDHEN and CDR2 is SYDVKM. The CDR3 is 14 residues long. CDR3 protein: CASSPGRRQGKQYF. DNA of the CDR3: TGTGCCAGCAGTCCAGGCAGGCGACAGGGGAAGCAGTACTTC.

The V and J genes are TRBV27 and TRBJ2-3; 8 bases align to TRBD2. CDR1 and CDR2 from the germline V gene are MNHEY and SMNVEV (reference sequence). Trimming removed 5 bases from V and 5 bases from J; junction bases left unmatched: 9. CDR3 size: 15 residues. The CDR3 is CASSPQREPEDTQYF. The CDR3 region has the DNA TGTGCCAGCAGTCCACAGCGGGAGCCAGAAGATACGCAGTATTTT.

This sequence joins TRBV2 and TRBJ2-7; D gene uncertain. V shed 2 bases and J shed 9 bases, with 11 bases lying between them. There are 12 residues in the CDR3. Per the germline V gene, CDR1 is SNHLY and CDR2 is FYNNEI. The CDR3 bases are TGTGCCAGCAGTGAAAATGCGGTCCGGCAGTACTTC. Translation: CASSENAVRQYF.

The chain couples TRBV30 to TRBJ1-3; TRBD1 aligns across 9 bases. Looked up from germline, CDR1 is GTSNPN and CDR2 is SVGIG (reference sequence). Losses at the gene ends were 7 bases for V and 1 base for J; bases not matched to a gene: 5. The CDR3 is 14 amino acids. The CDR3 nucleotides read TGTGCCTCCACCGGGACAGGGTCTGGAAACACCATATATTTT. Protein sequence: CASTGTGSGNTIYF. Using reference TRBV30 and TRBJ1-3 for the parts outside the CDR3, the full variable domain is SQTIHQWPATLVQPVGSPLSLECTVEGTSNPNLYWYRQAAGRGLQLLFYSVGIGQISSEVPQNLSASRPQDRQFILSSKKLLLSDSGFYLCASTGTGSGNTIYFGEGSWLTVV.

This clone was found once. The V and J genes are TRBV10-3 and TRBJ1-2, with D perhaps matching TRBD1 (5 bases). The V and J ends lost 4 bases and 6 bases respectively, with 9 bases between them. CDR1 and CDR2 (germline): ENHRY, SYGVKD. This CDR3 is 12 amino acids long. The DNA for the CDR3 is TGTGCCATCAGTGGGGGGGTCCATGGCTACACCTTC. Amino acid sequence: CAISGGVHGYTF.

The chain links TRBV2 to TRBJ2-2; 7 bases are a match to TRBD2. J gave up 1 base and V 2 bases, and 4 bases lay outside the gene matches. The CDR3 loop spans 16 amino acids. Germline values: CDR1 SNHLY, CDR2 FYNNEI. The CDR3 DNA sequence: TGTGCCAGCAGTGAACGGGGGGTCGTGAACACCGGGGAGCTGTTTTTT. The encoded protein is CASSERGVVNTGELFF.

The chain combines TRBV6-1 with TRBJ1-2; a possible D gene is TRBD1 (6 bases). Looked up from germline, CDR1 is MNHNS and CDR2 is SASEGT. This CDR3 comprises 15 residues. V was clipped by 3 bases and J by 2 bases, with 13 bases between them. The CDR3 reads CASSEQGIRNYGYTF. The CDR3 DNA reads TGTGCCAGCAGTGAGCAGGGGATCCGGAACTATGGCTACACCTTC.